This entry is about one TCR beta chain. No antigen is known for it. The data were obtained in a study of beta chain features in type 1 diabetes. Overall study findings and caveats: Patients with Type 1 diabetes showed moderately but significantly shorter TCRB CDR3s in all four CD4+ subsets.

As every portion of the isolated RNA was reverse transcribed, the sequencing read expressed TCRB transcripts. The repertoire was sequenced with immunoSEQ multiplex PCR; TCRdb's copy has only in-frame clones and lacks some. The sample lists 200,000 to 250,000 clones; about 15% were seen once. Trimming took 2 bases from V and 7 from J, leaving 18 bases between them. Germline CDR1 reads GTSNPN; CDR2 reads SVGIG (reference sequence). The CDR3 has 15 amino acids. The TCR originated in a young man with type 1 diabetes. The chain couples TRBV30 to TRBJ2-1; tentative D call: TRBD1 (5 bases). The sequenced sample consisted of naive CD4+ T cells from blood. CDR3 protein: CAWSLGAPQRNEQFF. The CDR3, as DNA: TGTGCCTGGAGTCTTGGGGCCCCTCAAAGGAATGAGCAGTTCTTC. Together with reference TRBV30 and TRBJ2-1, the CDR3 gives the full variable domain: SQTIHQWPATLVQPVGSPLSLECTVEGTSNPNLYWYRQAAGRGLQLLFYSVGIGQISSEVPQNLSASRPQDRQFILSSKKLLLSDSGFYLCAWSLGAPQRNEQFFGPGTRLTVL.